The clone carrying this TCR beta chain was found a few times. This entry belongs to a study of PD-L1 blockade in urothelial cancer. Background on the study: Blood analyses occurred 3 weeks (second dose) and 6 weeks post treatment start. Specimens of blood held a median count of 141,255 T cells.

Data came from immunoSEQ multiplex PCR; TCRdb stores just in-frame clones and leaves some out. The table includes fewer than 65,000 clones, roughly four fifths detected once. Documented time point: pretreatment peripheral blood. Diagnoses among patients were locally advanced or metastatic urothelial carcinoma. The TCR was taken from a man between 70 and 80 years old with urothelial cancer. Sequencing was performed on PBMCs, taken around atezolizumab (anti-PD-L1) treatment.

The CDR3 nucleotides are TGTGCCAGCAACAAACAATCGGGGGGACTGGCTTTCTTT. It is translated as CASNKQSGGLAFF. This rearrangement joins TRBV7-2 to TRBJ1-1, with D perhaps TRBD1 (5 bases). Trimming left V 7 bases short and J 11 bases short, with 20 bases between. This CDR3 has 13 residues. The germline V gene has CDR1 SGHTA and CDR2 FQGNSA.